This TCR beta chain was identified in a study of beta chain features in type 1 diabetes. Trimming removed 4 bases at V and 2 bases at J, with 8 bases between. Germline lookup yields CDR1 KGHSH and CDR2 LQKENI. The length of the CDR3 is 13 residues. Investigators reverse transcribed all isolated RNA, so they sequenced expressed TCRB transcripts. Clones were sequenced by immunoSEQ multiplex PCR, and TCRdb holds only the in-frame ones, with some missing. Of fewer than 900,000 clones listed, roughly a sixth are singletons. The origin of this receptor is a woman between 18 and 29 years old in good health. Sequencing input: naive CD4+ T cells from blood. The chain joins TRBV18 to TRBJ1-2; TRBD1 is a possible D gene (5 bases). The CDR3 sequence is CASSLRQNYGYTF. As DNA, the CDR3 is TGTGCCAGCTCACTACGACAGAACTATGGCTACACCTTC.